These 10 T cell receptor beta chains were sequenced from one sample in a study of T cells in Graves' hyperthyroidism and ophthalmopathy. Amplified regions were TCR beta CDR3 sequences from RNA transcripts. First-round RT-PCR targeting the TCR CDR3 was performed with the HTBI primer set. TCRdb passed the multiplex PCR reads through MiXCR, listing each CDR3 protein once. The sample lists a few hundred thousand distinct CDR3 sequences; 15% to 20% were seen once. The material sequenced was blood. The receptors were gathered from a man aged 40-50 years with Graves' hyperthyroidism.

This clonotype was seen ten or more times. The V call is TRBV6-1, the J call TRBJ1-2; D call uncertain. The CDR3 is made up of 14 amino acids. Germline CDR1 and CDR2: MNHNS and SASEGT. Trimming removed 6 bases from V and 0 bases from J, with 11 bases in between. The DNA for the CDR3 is TGTGCCAGCAGGAGGACGGGCTCTAACTATGGCTACACCTTC. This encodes CASRRTGSNYGYTF.

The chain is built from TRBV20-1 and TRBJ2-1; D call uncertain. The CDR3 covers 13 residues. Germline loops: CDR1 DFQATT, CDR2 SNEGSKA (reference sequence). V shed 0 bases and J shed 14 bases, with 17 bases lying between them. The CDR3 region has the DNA TGCAGTGCTAGAGATCCCAGGATTCTATCGGAGTTCTTC. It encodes CSARDPRILSEFF.

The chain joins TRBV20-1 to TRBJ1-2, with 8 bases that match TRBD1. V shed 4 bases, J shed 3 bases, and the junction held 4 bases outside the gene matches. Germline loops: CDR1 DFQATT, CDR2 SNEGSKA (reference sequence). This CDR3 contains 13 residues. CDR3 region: CSAKGQGYYGYTF. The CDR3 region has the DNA TGCAGTGCTAAAGGACAGGGTTACTATGGCTACACCTTC.

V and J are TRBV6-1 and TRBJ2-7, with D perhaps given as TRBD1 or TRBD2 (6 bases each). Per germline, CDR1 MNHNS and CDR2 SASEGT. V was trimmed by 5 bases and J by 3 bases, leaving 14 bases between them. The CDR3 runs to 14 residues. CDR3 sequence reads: CASSRGTNSYEQYF. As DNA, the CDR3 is TGTGCCAGCAGTCGGGGGACAAACAGCTACGAGCAGTACTTC.

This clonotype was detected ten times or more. The CDR3 sequence: CASSLVGSSDNYGYTF. CDR3 coding DNA: TGTGCCAGCAGCTTAGTGGGCTCTTCCGATAACTATGGCTACACCTTC. This chain links TRBV11-2 with TRBJ1-2; D unresolved. V lost 1 base, J lost 1 base, and 13 bases lay in between. The CDR3 loop spans 16 amino acids. From germline, CDR1 is SGHAT and CDR2 FQNNGV. Supplemented by reference TRBV11-2 and TRBJ1-2, the full variable domain reads EAGVAQSPRYKIIEKRQSVAFWCNPISGHATLYWYQQILGQGPKLLIQFQNNGVVDDSQLPKDRFSAERLKGVDSTLKIQPAKLEDSAVYLCASSLVGSSDNYGYTFGSGTRLTVV.

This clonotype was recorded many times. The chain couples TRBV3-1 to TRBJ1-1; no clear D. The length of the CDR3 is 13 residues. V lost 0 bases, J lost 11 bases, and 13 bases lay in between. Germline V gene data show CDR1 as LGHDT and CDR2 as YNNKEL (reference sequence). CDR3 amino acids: CASSQEGGVRAFF. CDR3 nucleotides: TGTGCCAGCAGCCAAGAGGGTGGGGTTAGGGCTTTCTTT.

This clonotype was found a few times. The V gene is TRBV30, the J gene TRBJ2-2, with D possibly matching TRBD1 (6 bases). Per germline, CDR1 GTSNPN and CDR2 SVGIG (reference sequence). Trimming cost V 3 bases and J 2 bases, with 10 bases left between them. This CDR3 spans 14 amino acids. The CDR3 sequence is CAWRAGTNTGELFF. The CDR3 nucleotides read TGTGCCTGGAGGGCAGGGACAAACACCGGGGAGCTGTTTTTT.

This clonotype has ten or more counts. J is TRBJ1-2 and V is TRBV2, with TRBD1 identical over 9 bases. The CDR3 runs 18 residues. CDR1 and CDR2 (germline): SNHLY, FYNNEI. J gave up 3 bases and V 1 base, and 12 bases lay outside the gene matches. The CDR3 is CASSEGTGATLLDYGYTF. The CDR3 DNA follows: TGTGCCAGCAGTGAAGGGACAGGGGCGACCCTCCTAGACTATGGCTACACCTTC.

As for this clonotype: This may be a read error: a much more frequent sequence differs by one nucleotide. DNA for the CDR3: TGTGCCAGCAGCCTGACAAGGGCTGACTATGGCTACACCTTC. This gives the protein CASSLTRADYGYTF. The V call is TRBV7-9, the J call TRBJ1-2; D uncertain. The CDR3 runs 14 residues. Germline V CDR1 and CDR2: SEHNR, FQNEAQ (reference sequence). The V end lost 5 bases, the J end lost 3 bases, and 13 bases lay between the germline ends.

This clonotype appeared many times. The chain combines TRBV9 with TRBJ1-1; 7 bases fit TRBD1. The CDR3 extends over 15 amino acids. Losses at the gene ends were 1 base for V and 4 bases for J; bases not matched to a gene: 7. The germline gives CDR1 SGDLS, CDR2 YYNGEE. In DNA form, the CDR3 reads TGTGCCAGCAGCGTAATAGGGGGCCTCGGCACTGAAGCTTTCTTT. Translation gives CASSVIGGLGTEAFF.